The 9 T cell receptor beta chains below all came from one sample that was sequenced in a study of blood T cell repertoires in COVID-19. Data came from immunoSEQ multiplex PCR; TCRdb stores just in-frame clones and leaves some out. Of 100,000 to 150,000 clones listed, around nine tenths are singletons. The sequencing sample was made of peripheral blood. The receptors shown here come from an older woman with COVID-19, enrolled during active disease.

The CDR3 is CASRNSGGAGEQYF. The CDR3 DNA sequence: TGTGCCAGCAGAAATAGCGGGGGGGCGGGCGAGCAGTACTTC. V is TRBV6-5 and J is TRBJ2-7; TRBD2 matches at 11 bases. Unmatched junction bases numbered 7, after V lost 6 bases and J lost 6 bases. Germline CDR1 reads MNHEY; CDR2 reads SVGAGI. CDR3 length: 14 amino acids.

The V call is TRBV7-9, the J call TRBJ1-5; TRBD1 agrees at 9 bases. This CDR3 is 14 amino acids long. Germline lookup yields CDR1 SEHNR and CDR2 FQNEAQ (reference sequence). Losses at the gene ends were 4 bases for V and 7 bases for J; bases not matched to a gene: 5. CDR3 sequence reads: CASSSGTGIQPQHF. The DNA for the CDR3 is TGTGCCAGCAGCTCAGGGACAGGGATCCAGCCCCAGCATTTT.

The chain couples TRBV10-3 to TRBJ2-1; the match to TRBD1 covers 9 bases. Germline CDR1 reads ENHRY; CDR2 reads SYGVKD. V shed 2 bases, J shed 7 bases, and the junction held 9 bases outside the gene matches. CDR3 length: 16 amino acids. This chain's CDR3 is CAISELTGQGRNEQFF. CDR3 coding DNA: TGTGCCATCAGTGAGCTTACGGGACAGGGAAGGAATGAGCAGTTCTTC.

The V gene is TRBV19, the J gene TRBJ1-5; a weak D match, TRBD1 (6 bases). V lost 0 bases and J lost 5, with 14 bases in between. Germline loops: CDR1 LNHDA, CDR2 SQIVND (reference sequence). The CDR3 is made up of 16 amino acids. The CDR3 region is CASSIEGASGHQPQHF. CDR3 nucleotides: TGTGCCAGTAGTATAGAGGGGGCCTCTGGGCATCAGCCCCAGCATTTT.

The chain couples TRBV7-2 to TRBJ2-3; weak D call: TRBD1 (7 bases). CDR1 and CDR2 from the germline V gene are SGHTA and FQGNSA. V was cut by 1 base and J by 2 bases, with 16 bases left in between. There are 17 residues in the CDR3. The CDR3 region has the DNA TGTGCCAGCAGCTTAGGGAGGGGGCGGTCCCCCACAGATACGCAGTATTTT. Translating it yields CASSLGRGRSPTDTQYF.

The rearrangement joins TRBV28 to TRBJ1-3; a possible D gene is TRBD1 (6 bases). This CDR3 is built from 14 residues. The V and J ends lost 4 bases and 5 bases respectively, with 12 bases between them. The germline CDR1 and CDR2 sequences are MDHEN and SYDVKM. CDR3 sequence (DNA): TGTGCCAGCAGTTCAACAGGGACACGAAACACCATATATTTT. This codes for CASSSTGTRNTIYF.

The chain is built from TRBV19 and TRBJ1-6; 9 nucleotides agree with TRBD1. V was clipped by 7 bases and J by 9 bases; unmatched bases: 7. Germline CDR1 LNHDA, CDR2 SQIVND (reference sequence). The CDR3 is 14 amino acids. In nucleotides, the CDR3 is TGTGCCAGTAATGCGGGACAGGGTATTTCACCCCTCCACTTT. Amino acids: CASNAGQGISPLHF.

The genes are TRBV28 and TRBJ2-3, with TRBD2 matching 9 bases. CDR1 and CDR2 from the germline V gene are MDHEN and SYDVKM. The CDR3 has 15 residues. The junction had 10 bases not matched to a gene; V was cut back by 6 bases and J by 6 bases. The chain's CDR3 is CASSHRLAVGDTQYF. CDR3 DNA sequence: TGTGCCAGCAGCCACCGACTAGCGGTTGGTGATACGCAGTATTTT.

The rearrangement uses TRBV5-8 and TRBJ2-3, with a tentative D call TRBD2 (5 bases). CDR1 is SGHTS, CDR2 YDEGEE, per germline. The CDR3 covers 14 residues. V lost 3 bases to trimming and J lost 2 bases, with 10 bases between them. CDR3 amino acids: CASSYGVPTDTQYF. The CDR3 DNA reads TGTGCCAGCAGCTACGGGGTACCCACAGATACGCAGTATTTT.